The TCR beta chain under discussion was sequenced for a study of monozygotic twins with inflammatory bowel disease. Study findings and constraints: Inverse Simpson values showed less TCRbeta diversity in IBD patients than in their healthy co-twins.

A note on this clonotype: The antigen is not known.

Samples each yielded cDNA through eight separate reactions. Incorporation of UMIs carrying a 6-nucleotide sample barcode was performed by template switching. No DNA is given; TCRdb re-called the 5' RACE reads and lists each CDR3 protein once. The sample table sets out a few hundred thousand distinct CDR3 sequences. There are 15 residues in the CDR3. CDR1 and CDR2 (germline): DFQATT, SNEGSKA (reference sequence). The chain employs TRBV20-1 and TRBJ2-7. Sequencing was carried out using blood. The receptor was derived from a human donor with ulcerative colitis or Crohn's disease, or a healthy co-twin of an affected twin (not recorded which). The CDR3: CSARKGDPPTYEQYF.